The clone carrying this T cell receptor beta chain was found a few times. The data belong to a study of T cells in Graves' hyperthyroidism and ophthalmopathy. Regions amplified from RNA transcripts were the TCR beta CDR3 regions. The study used the HTBI primer set for a first-round RT-PCR of the TCR CDR3. TCRdb used MiXCR to reprocess the multiplex PCR reads, holding one entry per CDR3 protein. The sample includes hundreds of thousands of distinct CDR3 sequences, about 45% of them seen just once. CDR1 and CDR2 from the germline V gene are SEHNR and FQNEAQ (reference sequence). This CDR3 is built from 14 residues. Trimming removed 5 bases from V and 6 bases from J, with 14 bases in between.

Sequenced sample: peripheral blood or thyroid tissue (not recorded which). The chain links TRBV7-9 to TRBJ1-5; tentatively, D is TRBD1 (5 bases). The sequence was collected from a young woman with Graves' hyperthyroidism. The CDR3 protein is CASSAPGSGQPQHF. DNA for the CDR3: TGTGCCAGCAGCGCCCCAGGGTCGGGTCAGCCCCAGCATTTT.